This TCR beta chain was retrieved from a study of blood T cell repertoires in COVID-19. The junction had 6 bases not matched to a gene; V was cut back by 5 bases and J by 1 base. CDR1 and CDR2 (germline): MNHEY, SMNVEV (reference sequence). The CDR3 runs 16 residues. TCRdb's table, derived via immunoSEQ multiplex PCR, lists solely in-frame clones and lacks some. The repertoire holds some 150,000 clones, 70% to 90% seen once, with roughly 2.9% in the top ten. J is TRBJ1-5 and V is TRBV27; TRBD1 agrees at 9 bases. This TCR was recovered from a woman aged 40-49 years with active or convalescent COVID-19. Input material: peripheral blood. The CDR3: CASSQQGALSNQPQHF. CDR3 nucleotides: TGTGCCAGCAGTCAACAGGGGGCGCTCAGCAATCAGCCCCAGCATTTT.